These T cell receptor beta chains were read from a single sample in a study of CD8 T cells in ankylosing spondylitis. TCRdb re-called the 5' RACE reads with MiXCR, one entry per CDR3 protein. The sample lists 300,000 to 400,000 distinct CDR3 sequences; roughly 14% were seen once. Sequencing used blood, either unsorted or a sorted T cell fraction (not recorded which). The receptors come from a male donor with ankylosing spondylitis or in good health (not recorded which). CDR3s include the opening cysteine and the closing phenylalanine or tryptophan. A D gene is named only where the DNA matches it firmly. Only some rows state a clone size, as once, few, many or a class for expanded clones.

abundance	v_gene	j_gene	d_gene	CDR3nt	CDR3aa
NA	TRBV5-1	TRBJ1-1	NA	TGCGCCAGCAGCTTGGGATGGTCAGTGAACACTGAAGCTTTCTTT	CASSLGWSVNTEAFF
few	TRBV24-1	TRBJ2-1	NA	TGTGCCACCAGTGACTCCGGGAACAATGAGCAGTTCTTC	CATSDSGNNEQFF
few	TRBV12-3/TRBV12-4	TRBJ2-7	NA	TGTGCCAGCAGTTTAAGTACCAGTTACGAGCAGTACTTC	CASSLSTSYEQYF
NA	TRBV11-3	TRBJ2-1	NA	TGTGCCAGCAGCTCCTCTAGGAGGTCGGGTGATGAGCAGTTCTTC	CASSSSRRSGDEQFF
many	TRBV12-3/TRBV12-4	TRBJ2-7	NA	TGTGCCAGCAGTCGAGGGGGTTCCTACGAGCAGTACTTC	CASSRGGSYEQYF
few	TRBV20-1	TRBJ2-3	NA	TGCAGTGCTAGAGATCCTAAGGCGGAAATTAATACGCAGTATTTT	CSARDPKAEINTQYF
many	TRBV29-1	TRBJ1-2	NA	TGCAGCGTTGAAGATCAAGACTATGGCTACACCTTC	CSVEDQDYGYTF
NA	TRBV7-9	TRBJ2-5	TRBD2	TGTGCCAGCAGCATTAGCGGGAGGGCCGGGGAGACCCAGTACTTC	CASSISGRAGETQYF
few	TRBV5-1	TRBJ1-1	TRBD1	TGCGCCAGCAGCAAAGGGGACAGGGTTGTGACTGAAGCTTTCTTT	CASSKGDRVVTEAFF
many	TRBV5-1	TRBJ1-1	TRBD1	TGCGCCAGCAGCTTGGAGGCAGGGGGGATTAAAGCTTTCTTT	CASSLEAGGIKAFF
few	TRBV12-3/TRBV12-4	TRBJ2-7	NA	TGTGCCAGCAAGAAAGGGGGAGGGCCCCACGAGCAGTACTTC	CASKKGGGPHEQYF
NA	TRBV5-1	TRBJ2-5	NA	TGCGCCAGCAGCTTTGGCGACGAGGAGACCCAGTACTTC	CASSFGDEETQYF
NA	TRBV3-1	TRBJ1-2	NA	TGTGCCAGCAGCCAAGGTACAGGGAACTCTGGCTACACCTTC	CASSQGTGNSGYTF
few	TRBV5-6	TRBJ2-5	TRBD1	TGTGCCAGCAGCTTGATTGCCGGGACAGGCCAAGAGACCCAGTACTTC	CASSLIAGTGQETQYF
NA	TRBV12-3/TRBV12-4	TRBJ1-1	NA	TGTGCCAGCAGTCGGAGCACTGAAGCTTTCTTT	CASSRSTEAFF
many	TRBV3-1	TRBJ1-1	NA	TGTGCCAGTTCCCAGGGCCCTGAAGCTTTCTTT	CASSQGPEAFF
NA	TRBV3-1	TRBJ2-2	NA	TGTGCCAGCAGCCCCAGCACGAATGGGGAGCTGTTTTTT	CASSPSTNGELFF
few	TRBV27	TRBJ1-2	NA	TGTGCCAGCAGTCAAACGGGACGGCCCGCGGTAGGCTACACCTTC	CASSQTGRPAVGYTF
few	TRBV12-3/TRBV12-4	TRBJ2-7	NA	TGTGCCAGCAGTTTACGCAGACAGGTCCCTTACGAGCAGTACTTC	CASSLRRQVPYEQYF
NA	TRBV7-9	TRBJ2-5	NA	TGTGCCAGCAGCCATGGGGTACTCCAAGAGACCCAGTACTTC	CASSHGVLQETQYF
many	TRBV5-1	TRBJ2-3	NA	TGCGCCAGCAGCTTGCAGGGTACTAGCAGAGATACGCAGTATTTT	CASSLQGTSRDTQYF
many	TRBV12-3/TRBV12-4	TRBJ2-5	NA	TGTGCCAGCAGTTCGACTAGGGAGACCCAGTACTTC	CASSSTRETQYF
NA	TRBV3-1	TRBJ2-5	NA	TGTGCCAGCAGCCAAGACTTCCAAGAGACCCAGTACTTC	CASSQDFQETQYF
few	TRBV7-9	TRBJ2-1	TRBD1	TGTGCCAGCAGCTCTCGGACAGGGGGGAATGAGCAGTTCTTC	CASSSRTGGNEQFF
NA	TRBV12-3/TRBV12-4	TRBJ2-1	NA	TGTGCCAGCAGCTCCGGACTCGAACTACCCTACAATGAGCAGTTCTTC	CASSSGLELPYNEQFF
NA	TRBV9	TRBJ2-2	NA	TGTGCCAGCAGCGTAGATGCGGGTAACACCGGGGAGCTGTTTTTT	CASSVDAGNTGELFF
NA	TRBV12-3/TRBV12-4	TRBJ2-1	TRBD2	TGTGCCAGCATAAGCGGGGGGGGACCCTACAATGAGCAGTTCTTC	CASISGGGPYNEQFF
few	TRBV9	TRBJ2-7	NA	TGTGCCAGCAGCGTAGGGGGGCACGAGCAGTACTTC	CASSVGGHEQYF
NA	TRBV27	TRBJ2-3	TRBD2	TGTGCCAGGAGACTAGCGGAGACTAGCACAGATACGCAGTATTTT	CARRLAETSTDTQYF
many	TRBV12-3/TRBV12-4	TRBJ1-1	TRBD1	TGTGCCAGCAGTCTGGGACAGGCCACTGAAGCTTTCTTT	CASSLGQATEAFF
NA	TRBV5-1	TRBJ2-3	TRBD1	TGCGCCAGCGCAACCGGGACAGGGGGCAGGGATACGCAGTATTTT	CASATGTGGRDTQYF
NA	TRBV20-1	TRBJ2-7	TRBD1	TGCAGTGCTAGTCTGCCCGGGACAGGCCAGTACGAGCAGTACTTC	CSASLPGTGQYEQYF
NA	TRBV4-2	TRBJ1-1	NA	TGTGCCAGCAGCCAAAATCCCCGGACGAACACTGAAGCTTTCTTT	CASSQNPRTNTEAFF
NA	TRBV12-3/TRBV12-4	TRBJ1-6	NA	TGTGCCAGCAGTGAAACAAATTCACCCCTCCACTTT	CASSETNSPLHF
few	TRBV12-3/TRBV12-4	TRBJ2-7	TRBD2	TGTGCCAGCAGACCCCGGGGGGCCTACGAGCAGTACTTC	CASRPRGAYEQYF
many	TRBV12-3/TRBV12-4	TRBJ1-5	TRBD1	TGTGCCAGCGTAGGACAGGGAACCAATCAGCCCCAGCATTTT	CASVGQGTNQPQHF
NA	TRBV19	TRBJ2-1	TRBD1	TGTGCCAGTACGGCGGGACAGGGTAATTATGAGCAGTTCTTC	CASTAGQGNYEQFF
NA	TRBV13	TRBJ2-3	TRBD2	TGTGCCAGCAGCTTCCAGACTAGCGGACGCACAGATACGCAGTATTTT	CASSFQTSGRTDTQYF
NA	TRBV19	TRBJ2-5	NA	TGTGCCAGTAGTATTGGAAAGGCTAGCGTCCAAGAGACCCAGTACTTC	CASSIGKASVQETQYF
NA	TRBV13	TRBJ2-1	TRBD1	TGTGCCAGCAGCGGGACAGGGAGCAATGAGCAGTTCTTC	CASSGTGSNEQFF
few	TRBV12-3/TRBV12-4	TRBJ2-7	NA	TGTGCCAGCAGTTTAGGGGCCTTAGGGTTCTACGAGCAGTACTTC	CASSLGALGFYEQYF
many	TRBV6-5	TRBJ2-1	NA	TGTGCCAGCAGTTACTCCTCCTACAATGAGCAGTTCTTC	CASSYSSYNEQFF
few	TRBV20-1	TRBJ1-1	NA	TGCAGTGCTGTTATGGGGGCGAACACTGAAGCTTTCTTT	CSAVMGANTEAFF
few	TRBV5-1	TRBJ1-1	NA	TGCGCCAGCAGCCCAATCGACGGGGCGAACACTGAAGCTTTCTTT	CASSPIDGANTEAFF
many	TRBV5-1	TRBJ1-1	TRBD1	TGTGCCAGCAGTTTACAGGGGATGAACACTGAAGCTTTCTTT	CASSLQGMNTEAFF
few	TRBV12-3/TRBV12-4	TRBJ2-7	NA	TGTGCCAGCAGTTTAGATCGGCTAAACGAGCAGTACTTC	CASSLDRLNEQYF
many	TRBV7-9	TRBJ2-2	NA	TGTGCCAGCAGCCCAGGGTCGGGCGGGGAGCTGTTTTTT	CASSPGSGGELFF
few	TRBV6-1	TRBJ2-2	NA	TGTGCCAGCAGTGAGCGGGTCCCCCAAAGGGTGAACACCGGGGAGCTGTTTTTT	CASSERVPQRVNTGELFF
few	TRBV6-4	TRBJ1-1	TRBD1	TGTGCCAGCAGTCCTCAGGGGGAAAACACTGAAGCTTTCTTT	CASSPQGENTEAFF
NA	TRBV2	TRBJ1-2	TRBD1	TGTGCCAGCAGTTCCGGGACAGGGGGAAACTATGGCTACACCTTC	CASSSGTGGNYGYTF
once	TRBV4-2	TRBJ2-1	TRBD2	TGTGCCAGCAGCCGATGGACTAGCGGGAAAGGGACCTACAATGAGCAGTTCTTC	CASSRWTSGKGTYNEQFF
NA	TRBV6-1	TRBJ1-2	NA	TGTGCCAGCATCTCCAGTCGGCACTATGGCTACACCTTC	CASISSRHYGYTF
many	TRBV4-1	TRBJ2-3	NA	TGCGCCAGCAGCCAAGATCAGGGGGGATCCACAGATACGCAGTATTTT	CASSQDQGGSTDTQYF
few	TRBV5-1	TRBJ2-2	TRBD2	TGCGCCAGCAGCTTGGGAGCGGGGTTCCCCGGGGAGCTGTTTTTT	CASSLGAGFPGELFF
many	TRBV12-3/TRBV12-4	TRBJ1-5	NA	TGTGCCACCAACCTGGGGCCAAATCAGCCCCAGCATTTT	CATNLGPNQPQHF